The 25 T cell receptor beta chains in this list originate from one sample, sequenced in a study of beta chain features in type 1 diabetes. The study, taken as a whole, reports: All four CD4+ subsets from Type 1 diabetes patients carried moderately but significantly shorter TCRB CDR3s.

Antigens for these TCRs are unknown. The study reverse transcribed the entire isolated RNA, so it sequenced expressed TCRB transcripts. The method was immunoSEQ multiplex PCR; TCRdb's version includes in-frame clones alone and lacks a portion of them. The table lists 140,000 to 150,000 clones, around an eighth of them singletons, with roughly 1.4% in the top ten. The sequenced sample was central memory CD4+ T cells from blood. These receptors all come from a young man with type 1 diabetes.

The chain joins TRBV11-2 to TRBJ2-1; D is ambiguous. Germline values: CDR1 SGHAT, CDR2 FQNNGV. The CDR3 has 12 amino acids. The V and J ends lost 1 base and 9 bases respectively, with 7 bases between them. In nucleotides, the CDR3 is TGTGCCAGCAGCTTAGGGTGGCCTGAGCAGTTCTTC. It is translated as CASSLGWPEQFF. The whole variable domain, filled in from reference TRBV11-2 and TRBJ2-1, reads EAGVAQSPRYKIIEKRQSVAFWCNPISGHATLYWYQQILGQGPKLLIQFQNNGVVDDSQLPKDRFSAERLKGVDSTLKIQPAKLEDSAVYLCASSLGWPEQFFGPGTRLTVL.

This rearrangement joins TRBV28 to TRBJ1-2; D unresolved. V was shortened by 8 bases and J by 2 bases, with 9 bases between the two germline ends. There are 12 residues in the CDR3. In germline, CDR1 is MDHEN, CDR2 SYDVKM. CDR3 sequence reads: CASQSPNYGYTF. CDR3 nucleotides: TGTGCCAGCCAGAGCCCCAACTATGGCTACACCTTC.

There are a few counts of this clone. This specimen includes other DNA sequences encoding the same CDR3. V is TRBV2 and J is TRBJ2-3; D is possibly TRBD2 (6 bases). The CDR3 loop spans 14 amino acids. CDR1 and CDR2 from the germline V gene are SNHLY and FYNNEI. Trimming stripped 3 bases from V and 2 bases from J, with 9 bases between. CDR3 coding DNA: TGTGCCAGCAGTGATCGGGGACTCACAGATACGCAGTATTTT. Translating gives CASSDRGLTDTQYF.

The rearrangement uses TRBV6-5 and TRBJ1-2, with 7 bases fitting TRBD1. The germline gives CDR1 MNHEY, CDR2 SVGAGI. CDR3 length: 16 residues. Trimming removed 2 bases from V and 8 bases from J; junction bases left unmatched: 14. The CDR3 spells CASSYLEQGRREGYTF. The CDR3 nucleotides read TGTGCCAGCAGTTACCTAGAACAGGGGCGCAGGGAGGGCTACACCTTC.

The V call is TRBV5-8, the J call TRBJ1-1; D perhaps matches TRBD1 (6 bases). The CDR3 totals 13 residues. From germline, CDR1 is SGHTS and CDR2 YDEGEE. The V gene lost 2 bases and the J gene lost 8 bases, with 13 bases spanning the gap. The CDR3 region is CASSFGPDREAFF. CDR3 sequence (DNA): TGTGCCAGCAGCTTCGGCCCCGACAGGGAAGCTTTCTTT.

V usage is TRBV5-1 and J usage is TRBJ1-4, with a tentative D call TRBD1 (5 bases). CDR1 is SGHRS and CDR2 is YFSETQ in the germline V gene. The CDR3 totals 15 residues. V was shortened by 2 bases and J by 1 base, with 9 bases between the two germline ends. This chain's CDR3 is CASSFSRGTNEKLFF. CDR3 nucleotide sequence: TGCGCCAGCAGCTTTTCAAGGGGAACTAATGAAAAACTGTTTTTT.

The chain carries TRBV27 and TRBJ2-6; 14 positions agree with TRBD2. V shed 3 bases, J shed 2 bases, and the junction held 0 bases outside the gene matches. Germline assignment: CDR1 MNHEY and CDR2 SMNVEV (reference sequence). The CDR3 contains 17 residues. The CDR3 nucleotides are TGTGCCAGCAGTTTGACTAGCGGGGGGGCTGGGGCCAACGTCCTGACTTTC. Translation: CASSLTSGGAGANVLTF.

This clone was seen repeatedly, ten times or more. This chain links TRBV25-1 with TRBJ1-2, with D possibly matching TRBD1 (5 bases). The V and J ends lost 1 base and 5 bases respectively, with 11 bases between them. The CDR3 totals 14 residues. CDR1 and CDR2 (germline): MGHDK, SYGVNS. The CDR3 DNA follows: TGTGCCAGCAGTGAATCGGGGCAGTATTATGGCTACACCTTC. Translation: CASSESGQYYGYTF.

The gene calls are TRBV29-1 and TRBJ2-5, with 13 bases matching TRBD2. This CDR3 region has 15 residues. V gave up 6 bases and J gave up 7 bases; unmatched junction bases: 11. The germline V gene encodes CDR1 SQVTM and CDR2 ANQGSEA. Written as DNA, the CDR3 is TGCAGCGTCCAACCTCCCGGGACTAGCGGGGCGACCCAGTACTTC. This encodes CSVQPPGTSGATQYF.

This clone showed up just a few times. This rearrangement joins TRBV27 to TRBJ1-2, with D perhaps matching TRBD1 (6 bases). CDR1 is MNHEY, CDR2 SMNVEV, per germline (reference sequence). V was shortened by 5 bases and J by 10 bases, with 20 bases between the two germline ends. The CDR3 totals 14 residues. The CDR3 nucleotides read TGTGCCAGCAGTCCCTGGGGGGCAGGGGACTTCTACACCTTC. This sequence encodes CASSPWGAGDFYTF.

This clone was found a few times. The rearrangement joins TRBV25-1 to TRBJ2-5; TRBD1 matches 8 bases. Trimming removed 4 bases from V and 3 bases from J; junction bases left unmatched: 7. The germline CDR1 and CDR2 sequences are MGHDK and SYGVNS. The CDR3 is 15 residues long. The CDR3 region has the DNA TGTGCCAGCAGTGTCAGGGGGCATAGTGAAGAGACCCAGTACTTC. Encoded protein: CASSVRGHSEETQYF.

The V call is TRBV5-1, the J call TRBJ1-4; the match to TRBD1 covers 7 bases. The trim removed 4 bases at V and 8 bases at J, leaving 8 bases unmatched. Germline V gives CDR1 SGHRS, CDR2 YFSETQ. The CDR3 loop spans 14 amino acids. The CDR3 here is CASSRTGVTEKLFF. The CDR3 DNA reads TGCGCCAGCAGCCGGACAGGAGTAACGGAAAAACTGTTTTTT.

The sample holds many counts of this clone. The chain has TRBV4-2 and TRBJ1-2, with a tentative D call TRBD1 (6 bases). The V end lost 2 bases, the J end lost 7 bases, and 20 bases lay between the germline ends. Germline loops: CDR1 LGHNA, CDR2 YNFKEQ. The CDR3 spans 16 residues. The DNA for the CDR3 is TGTGCCAGCAGCCAACCCCGTGTCGACAGGAATGGTGGCTACACCTTC. Translated: CASSQPRVDRNGGYTF.

The V call is TRBV30, the J call TRBJ1-1; D ambiguous. CDR1 and CDR2 (germline): GTSNPN, SVGIG (reference sequence). V dropped 0 bases and J dropped 5 bases, with 10 bases sitting between them. This CDR3 has 13 residues. In nucleotides, the CDR3 is TGTGCCTGGAGTGTAGTTCACGGAACTGAAGCTTTCTTT. Residues: CAWSVVHGTEAFF.

In its sample, this clone was seen a few times. The rearrangement uses TRBV10-3 and TRBJ1-4, with D uncertain. V was trimmed by 6 bases and J by 7 bases, leaving 12 bases between them. Per germline, CDR1 ENHRY and CDR2 SYGVKD. This CDR3 is 13 amino acids long. CDR3 region: CAISPAGSEKLFF. The CDR3 DNA reads TGTGCCATCAGCCCGGCGGGCAGTGAAAAACTGTTTTTT.

The V call is TRBV29-1, the J call TRBJ2-3; D not resolved. CDR1 is SQVTM, CDR2 ANQGSEA, per germline. This CDR3 region has 14 residues. V lost 7 bases and J 1 base, leaving 15 bases between the germline ends. As DNA, the CDR3 is TGCAGCGCCGTTCCCCCTGCCCGCACAGATACGCAGTATTTT. It is translated as CSAVPPARTDTQYF.

This clone was detected only a few times. The CDR3 sequence: CASSSSQRAEKLFF. The DNA for the CDR3 is TGTGCCAGCAGCTCATCGCAAAGGGCTGAAAAACTGTTTTTT. This sequence joins TRBV7-9 and TRBJ1-4; D is ambiguous. V was cut by 4 bases and J by 7 bases, with 13 bases left in between. This CDR3 contains 14 residues. Germline CDR1 is SEHNR and CDR2 is FQNEAQ (reference sequence).

The chain couples TRBV6-4 to TRBJ2-2; D unclear. Trimming pared 10 bases from V and 6 bases from J, leaving 12 bases between. This CDR3 is built from 12 residues. From germline, CDR1 is MRHNA and CDR2 SNTAGT. CDR3 coding DNA: TGTGCCACCAGCTCTGGCCCCGGGGAGCTGTTTTTT. Protein: CATSSGPGELFF.

This clone has only a few counts. The V call is TRBV4-1, the J call TRBJ2-6; D is uncertain. The germline V gene encodes CDR1 MGHRA and CDR2 YSYEKL. The germline V and J ends were trimmed by 4 bases and 4 bases, with 2 bases remaining between them. The CDR3 has 12 residues. The CDR3 DNA is TGCGCCAGCAGCCCGGGGGCCAACGTCCTGACTTTC. It codes for CASSPGANVLTF.

There are many counts of this clone. This same CDR3 is encoded by further DNA sequences in the sample. The genes are TRBV4-1 and TRBJ2-6; no definite D call. The CDR3 is made up of 16 amino acids. CDR1 and CDR2 (germline): MGHRA, YSYEKL. Between the trimmed V and J ends, which lost 1 base and 1 base, there was a span of 8 bases. CDR3 loop: CASSQGQRSGANVLTF. The CDR3 DNA sequence: TGCGCCAGCAGCCAAGGGCAGCGTTCTGGGGCCAACGTCCTGACTTTC.

This clone has a handful of counts. The chain is built from TRBV7-9 and TRBJ1-1; D gene ambiguous. The CDR3 has 13 residues. Trimming pared 5 bases from V and 4 bases from J, leaving 11 bases between. Germline values: CDR1 SEHNR, CDR2 FQNEAQ (reference sequence). The CDR3 spells CASSTDILTEAFF. The CDR3 nucleotides read TGTGCCAGCAGCACAGACATTCTCACTGAAGCTTTCTTT.

This chain joins TRBV5-1 and TRBJ1-4; 7 bases match TRBD1. This CDR3 spans 14 amino acids. Germline V gene lookup returns CDR1 SGHRS and CDR2 YFSETQ. V trimming: 0 bases; J trimming: 12 bases; junction bases outside the gene matches: 8. The CDR3 loop is CASSLDGDSGQLFF. The CDR3, as DNA: TGCGCCAGCAGCTTGGATGGGGACAGCGGTCAACTGTTTTTT.

In this sample, this clone turned up a few times. The V gene is TRBV10-3, the J gene TRBJ2-7; D possibly corresponds to TRBD2 (7 bases). Germline V gene data show CDR1 as ENHRY and CDR2 as SYGVKD. The V and J ends lost 0 bases and 2 bases respectively, with 11 bases between them. This CDR3 region has 15 residues. The chain's CDR3 is CAISESRGAAYEQYF. DNA for the CDR3: TGTGCCATCAGTGAGTCACGGGGGGCGGCCTACGAGCAGTACTTC.

V usage is TRBV4-1 and J usage is TRBJ1-4, with D unresolved. The germline V gene has CDR1 MGHRA and CDR2 YSYEKL. V lost 3 bases, J lost 2 bases, and 13 bases lay in between. This CDR3 spans 16 amino acids. The DNA of the CDR3 is TGCGCCAGCAGCCAGGATCGGGGTTTCACTAATGAAAAACTGTTTTTT. Its translation is CASSQDRGFTNEKLFF.

The chain couples TRBV2 to TRBJ2-3, with D possibly matching TRBD1 (6 bases). V was pared by 7 bases and J by 14 bases, with 16 bases between. Per germline, CDR1 SNHLY and CDR2 FYNNEI. CDR3 length: 11 amino acids. The CDR3 loop is CASNRDNKPYF. The DNA of the CDR3 is TGTGCCAGCAACCGGGACAATAAACCGTATTTT. Filled out from reference TRBV2 and TRBJ2-3, the complete variable domain reads EPEVTQTPSHQVTQMGQEVILRCVPISNHLYFYWYRQILGQKVEFLVSFYNNEISEKSEIFDDQFSVERPDGSNFTLKIRSTKLEDSAMYFCASNRDNKPYFGPGTRLTVL.